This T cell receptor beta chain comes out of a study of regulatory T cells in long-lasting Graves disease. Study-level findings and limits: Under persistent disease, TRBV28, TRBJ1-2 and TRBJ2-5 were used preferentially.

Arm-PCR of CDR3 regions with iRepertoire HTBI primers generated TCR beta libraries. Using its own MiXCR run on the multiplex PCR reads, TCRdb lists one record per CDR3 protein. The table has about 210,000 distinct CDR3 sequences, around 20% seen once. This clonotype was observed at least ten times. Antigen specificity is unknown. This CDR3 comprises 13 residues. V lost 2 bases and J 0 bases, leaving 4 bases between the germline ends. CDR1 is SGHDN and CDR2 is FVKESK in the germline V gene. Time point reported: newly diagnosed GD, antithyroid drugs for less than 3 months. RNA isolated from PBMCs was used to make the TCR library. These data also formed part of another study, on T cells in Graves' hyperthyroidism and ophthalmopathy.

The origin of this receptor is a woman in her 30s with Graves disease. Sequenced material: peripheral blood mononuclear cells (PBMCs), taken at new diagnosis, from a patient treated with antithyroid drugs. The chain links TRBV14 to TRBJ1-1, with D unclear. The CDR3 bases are TGTGCCAGCAGCCAAAAAGTGAACACTGAAGCTTTCTTT. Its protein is CASSQKVNTEAFF.